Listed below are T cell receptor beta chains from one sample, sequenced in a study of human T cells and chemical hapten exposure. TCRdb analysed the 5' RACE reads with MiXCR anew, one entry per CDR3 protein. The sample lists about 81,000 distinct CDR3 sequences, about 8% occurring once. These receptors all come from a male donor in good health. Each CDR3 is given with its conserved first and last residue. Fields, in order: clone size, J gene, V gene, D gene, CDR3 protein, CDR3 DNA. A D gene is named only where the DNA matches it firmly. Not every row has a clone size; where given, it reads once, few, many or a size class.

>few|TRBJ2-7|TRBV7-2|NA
CASSLAGNYEQYF
TGTGCCAGCAGCTTAGCCGGGAACTACGAGCAGTACTTC
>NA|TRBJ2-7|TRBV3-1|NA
CASSPNNYEQYF
TGTGCCAGCAGCCCCAACAACTACGAGCAGTACTTC
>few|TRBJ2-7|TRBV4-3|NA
CASSQGATYEQYF
TGCGCCAGCAGCCAAGGGGCTACATACGAGCAGTACTTC
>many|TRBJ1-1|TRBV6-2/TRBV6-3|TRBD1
CASSYGRQGRLVGTEAFF
TGTGCCAGCAGTTACGGACGACAGGGGAGATTGGTGGGCACTGAAGCTTTCTTT
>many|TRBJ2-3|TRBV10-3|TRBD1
CAIQEGQGERYTQYF
TGTGCCATCCAAGAGGGACAGGGGGAGAGGTATACGCAGTATTTT
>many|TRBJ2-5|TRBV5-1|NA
CASIKQPEETQYF
TGCGCCAGCATCAAACAGCCAGAAGAGACCCAGTACTTC
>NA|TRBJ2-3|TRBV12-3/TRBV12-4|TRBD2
CASRGTSGRKASHTQYF
TGTGCCAGCAGGGGGACTAGCGGGAGGAAAGCCTCACATACGCAGTATTTT
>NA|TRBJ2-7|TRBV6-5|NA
CASSNMPGGTGYYEQYF
TGTGCCAGCAGTAACATGCCCGGGGGGACAGGTTATTACGAGCAGTACTTC
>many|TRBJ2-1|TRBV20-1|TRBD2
CSGEGLAHQSSYNEQFF
TGCAGTGGAGAGGGACTAGCGCATCAGAGCTCCTACAATGAGCAGTTCTTC
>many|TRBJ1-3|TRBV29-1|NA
CSVLGLHGNTIYF
TGCAGCGTTTTAGGCCTCCACGGAAACACCATATATTTT
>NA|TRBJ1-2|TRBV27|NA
CASSSGFYGYTF
TGTGCCAGCAGTTCAGGATTCTATGGCTACACCTTC
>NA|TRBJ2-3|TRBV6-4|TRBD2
CASSELAGGRGDTQYF
TGTGCCAGCAGTGAACTAGCGGGAGGACGGGGAGATACGCAGTATTTT
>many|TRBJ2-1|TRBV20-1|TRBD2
CSAREAASGRHEQFF
TGCAGTGCTAGAGAAGCGGCTAGCGGACGTCATGAGCAGTTCTTC
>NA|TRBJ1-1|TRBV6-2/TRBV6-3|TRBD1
CASSHPTGMTEAFF
TGTGCCAGCAGCCACCCGACAGGGATGACTGAAGCTTTCTTT
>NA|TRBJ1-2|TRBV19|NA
CATQDRTLYGYTF
TGTGCCACTCAGGACCGTACCCTCTATGGCTACACCTTC
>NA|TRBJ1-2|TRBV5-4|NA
CASSPDGLKADGYTF
TGTGCCAGCAGCCCGGACGGGTTGAAAGCAGATGGCTACACCTTC
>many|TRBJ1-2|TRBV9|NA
CASSDKDYGYTF
TGTGCCAGCAGCGACAAAGACTATGGCTACACCTTC
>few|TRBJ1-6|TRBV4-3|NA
CASSQDRQGPGALHF
TGCGCCAGCAGCCAAGATCGGCAGGGGCCCGGGGCCCTCCACTTT
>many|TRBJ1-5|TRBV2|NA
CASSPTGGNQPQHF
TGTGCCAGCAGCCCTACTGGGGGCAATCAGCCCCAGCATTTT
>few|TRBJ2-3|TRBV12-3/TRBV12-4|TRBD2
CASTHISGGSDTQYF
TGTGCCAGCACCCATATAAGCGGGGGCTCAGATACGCAGTATTTT
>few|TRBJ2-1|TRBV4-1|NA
CASSQDRTAGNPFYNEQFF
TGCGCCAGCAGCCAAGATCGGACCGCCGGCAACCCTTTTTACAATGAGCAGTTCTTC
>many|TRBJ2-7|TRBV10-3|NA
CAISDPHGAGPQSSYEQYF
TGTGCCATCAGTGACCCCCACGGAGCGGGTCCCCAAAGCTCCTACGAGCAGTACTTC
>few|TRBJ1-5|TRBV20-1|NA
CSARKEGGNQPQHF
TGCAGTGCTAGGAAGGAGGGGGGCAATCAGCCCCAGCATTTT
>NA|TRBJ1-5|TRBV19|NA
CASTGIGGQPQHF
TGTGCCAGTACTGGGATCGGAGGGCAGCCCCAGCATTTT
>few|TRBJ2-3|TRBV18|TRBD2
CASSPVPGLAPDTQYF
TGTGCCAGCTCACCGGTACCGGGACTAGCGCCAGATACGCAGTATTTT
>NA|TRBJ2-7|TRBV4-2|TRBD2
CASSQDSRTSTPPEQYF
TGTGCCAGCAGCCAAGATAGTAGGACTAGTACGCCCCCCGAGCAGTACTTC
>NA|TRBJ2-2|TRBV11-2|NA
CATTAYNQMRKTGELFF
TGTGCCACCACAGCTTACAACCAGATGAGGAAAACCGGGGAGCTGTTTTTT
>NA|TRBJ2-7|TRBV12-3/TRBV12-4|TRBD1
CASSPHRGLYEQYF
TGTGCCAGCAGTCCTCACAGGGGCCTCTACGAGCAGTACTTC
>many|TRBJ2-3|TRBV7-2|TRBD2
CASSLAGTSGVSTDTQYF
TGTGCCAGCAGCTTAGCGGGGACTAGCGGGGTCAGCACAGATACGCAGTATTTT